The present T cell receptor beta chain was sequenced within a study of T-cell reconstitution after alpha-beta-depleted transplantation in children. General study findings and limits: Expanded graft clones numbering several hundred reportedly gave rise to alpha-beta T cells about two months after transplant. By one year post-transplant, T-cell counts and diversity largely arose from T cells that were newly produced. The high TCRbeta diversity at day 60 in some patients came from surviving recipient T cells and thymic progenitors.

Using unique molecular identifiers, the investigators prepared the TCRbeta library. TCRdb used MiXCR to reprocess the PCR reads, holding one entry per CDR3 protein. The sample yields 440,000 or so distinct CDR3 sequences, about 45% seen once. Per germline, CDR1 SGHKS and CDR2 YYEKEE (reference sequence). This CDR3 has 17 amino acids. As concerns this clonotype: Antigen specificity is unknown. At one end, the junction sequence differs from germline, possibly due to a read error.

This material consisted of PBMCs, taken before TCRalphabeta/CD19-depleted stem cell transplant. The V gene is TRBV5-5, the J gene TRBJ2-1, with 8 bases identical to TRBD2. The receptor's source is a girl aged 2 to 10 with aplastic anemia, due to receive a stem cell transplant. This chain's CDR3 is CASSQQGSGSSSNEQFF. The CDR3 bases are TGTGCCAGCAGCCAGCAGGGCAGCGGGAGCTCCTCCAATGAGCAGTTCTTC. Supplemented by reference TRBV5-5 and TRBJ2-1, the full variable domain reads DAGVTQSPTHLIKTRGQQVTLRCSPISGHKSVSWYQQVLGQGPQFIFQYYEKEERGRGNFPDRFSARQFPNYSSELNVNALLLGDSALYLCASSQQGSGSSSNEQFFGPGTRLTVL.